This entry features one T cell receptor (beta chain) sequence. The data stem from a study of blood T cell repertoires in COVID-19. The overall study: Material from acute and convalescent COVID-19 was sourced from the United States, Italy and Spain.

Only in-frame clones appear in the TCRdb table, and some are missing; sequencing was by immunoSEQ multiplex PCR. The table lists around 170,000 clones, around 86% of them singletons. The TCR originated in a man between 70 and 80 years old who had recovered from COVID-19. Sequenced sample: peripheral blood.

The CDR3 sequence is CASSPLEGNQPQHF. As DNA, the CDR3 is TGTGCCAGCAGCCCGCTCGAGGGCAATCAGCCCCAGCATTTT. The chain combines TRBV7-6 with TRBJ1-5; D unresolved. V gave up 5 bases and J gave up 2 bases, with 10 bases separating them. The CDR3 runs 14 residues. Looked up from germline, CDR1 is SGHVS and CDR2 is FNYEAQ.